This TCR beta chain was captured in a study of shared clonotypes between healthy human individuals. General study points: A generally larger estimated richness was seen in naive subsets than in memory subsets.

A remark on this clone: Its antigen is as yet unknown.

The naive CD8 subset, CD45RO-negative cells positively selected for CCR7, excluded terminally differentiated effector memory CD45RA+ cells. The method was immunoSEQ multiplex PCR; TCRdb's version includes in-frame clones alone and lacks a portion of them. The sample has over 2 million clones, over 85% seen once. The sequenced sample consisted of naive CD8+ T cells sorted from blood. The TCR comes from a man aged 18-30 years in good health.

Here the CDR3 reads CASSVDRYQETQYF. The CDR3 DNA sequence: TGTGCCAGCAGTGTCGACAGGTACCAAGAGACCCAGTACTTC. The chain uses TRBV28 and TRBJ2-5, with a possible D match to TRBD1 (6 bases). Germline CDR1 is MDHEN and CDR2 is SYDVKM. The CDR3 sequence is 14 residues long. Trimming pared 5 bases from V and 0 bases from J, leaving 10 bases between.